A single sample is the source of the 7 T cell receptor beta chains below, sequenced in a study of CD8 T cells in Susac syndrome. RNA totalling roughly 0.5 to 1 ug underwent reverse transcription with random hexamers. TCRdb reanalysed the immunoSEQ multiplex PCR reads using MiXCR and keeps one entry per CDR3 protein. The sample carries 150,000 to 200,000 distinct CDR3 sequences, roughly 94% recorded once. Sequencing was done on a sample of CD8+ T cells from PBMCs. These TCRs come from a human donor with Susac syndrome.

The V call is TRBV3-1, the J call TRBJ2-5; 11 nucleotides line up with TRBD2. The CDR3 loop spans 18 amino acids. Per germline, CDR1 LGHDT and CDR2 YNNKEL (reference sequence). With 1 base clipped from V and 0 bases from J, the junction kept 7 bases outside the gene matches. CDR3 sequence reads: CASSQGFTSGGYQETQYF. The CDR3 region has the DNA TGTGCCAGCAGCCAAGGTTTTACTAGCGGGGGTTACCAAGAGACCCAGTACTTC.

The chain uses TRBV12-3 or TRBV12-4 and TRBJ1-1, with D possibly being TRBD1 (5 bases). This CDR3 has 16 amino acids. V was cut by 4 bases and J by 0 bases, with 15 bases left in between. The CDR3 DNA reads as TGTGCCAGCAGTTCCTCGGGGACCAAGGTGAACACTGAAGCTTTCTTT. This encodes CASSSSGTKVNTEAFF.

The chain couples TRBV7-9 to TRBJ2-1; perhaps TRBD1 as D (5 bases). The CDR3 consists of 14 residues. V dropped 5 bases and J dropped 2 bases, with 10 bases sitting between them. Looked up from germline, CDR1 is SEHNR and CDR2 is FQNEAQ (reference sequence). The CDR3 region is CASSGGRAYNEQFF. For the CDR3, the DNA is TGTGCCAGCAGCGGCGGCAGGGCCTACAATGAGCAGTTCTTC.

The rearrangement links TRBV28 to TRBJ2-3; 11 bases map to TRBD2. The CDR3 runs to 16 residues. V gave up 4 bases and J gave up 6 bases; unmatched junction bases: 9. The germline V gene has CDR1 MDHEN and CDR2 SYDVKM. The CDR3 here is CASSSKLAGDLDTQYF. The CDR3 DNA sequence: TGTGCCAGCAGTTCCAAACTAGCGGGGGACCTTGATACGCAGTATTTT.

CDR3 nucleotide sequence: TGTGCCAGCAGCCTCTTGGGGGGAGGAGGAGACGAGCAGTACTTC. Protein sequence: CASSLLGGGGDEQYF. This chain uses TRBV12-3 or TRBV12-4 with TRBJ2-7; tentative D call: TRBD2 (6 bases). This CDR3 has 15 residues. With 6 bases removed from V and 5 bases from J, the gap between germline ends came to 20 bases.

The V and J genes are TRBV11-2 and TRBJ1-4; no reliable D call. This CDR3 contains 14 residues. Germline CDR1 reads SGHAT; CDR2 reads FQNNGV. The V gene lost 3 bases and the J gene lost 5 bases, with 10 bases spanning the gap. DNA for the CDR3: TGTGCCAGCAGCTTGGGCGACGGGAATGAAAAACTGTTTTTT. Translating gives CASSLGDGNEKLFF.

The rearrangement uses TRBV29-1 and TRBJ2-7; 8 positions match TRBD2. The J segment lost 7 bases and the V segment lost 6 bases, leaving 11 bases of the junction unmatched. Per the germline V gene, CDR1 is SQVTM and CDR2 is ANQGSEA. The CDR3 length is 13 residues. This CDR3 reads CSVMGLGLYEQYF. DNA for the CDR3: TGCAGCGTCATGGGACTAGGTTTATATGAGCAGTACTTC.